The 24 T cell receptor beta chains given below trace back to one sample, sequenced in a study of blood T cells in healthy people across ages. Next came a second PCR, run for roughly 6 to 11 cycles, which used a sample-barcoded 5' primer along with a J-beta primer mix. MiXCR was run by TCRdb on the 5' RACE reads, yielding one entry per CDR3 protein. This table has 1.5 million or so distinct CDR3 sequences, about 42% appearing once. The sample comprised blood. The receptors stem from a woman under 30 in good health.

This CDR3 is CASRVATSGSSADTQYF. The CDR3 nucleotides are TGTGCCAGCAGGGTCGCCACTAGCGGGAGTTCGGCAGATACGCAGTATTTT. The chain combines TRBV28 with TRBJ2-3, with 11 nucleotides matching TRBD2. Germline V CDR1 and CDR2: MDHEN, SYDVKM. J was trimmed by 4 bases and V by 6 bases; bases with no gene match: 12. The CDR3 has 17 residues.

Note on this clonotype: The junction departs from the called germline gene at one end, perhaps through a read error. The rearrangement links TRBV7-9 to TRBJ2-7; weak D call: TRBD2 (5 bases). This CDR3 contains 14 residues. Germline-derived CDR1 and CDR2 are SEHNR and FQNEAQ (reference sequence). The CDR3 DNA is TGTGCCAACAGCTCACGGACGGGGTCCTACGAGCAGTACTTC. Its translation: CANSSRTGSYEQYF. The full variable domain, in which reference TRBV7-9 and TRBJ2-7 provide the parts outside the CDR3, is DTGVSQNPRHKITKRGQNVTFRCDPISEHNRLYWYRQTLGQGPEFLTYFQNEAQLEKSRLLSDRFSAERPKGSFSTLEIQRTEQGDSAMYLCANSSRTGSYEQYFGPGTRLTVT.

This CDR3 reads CASRILAGGYNEQFF. As DNA, the CDR3 is TGTGCCAGTAGAATTCTAGCGGGGGGATACAATGAGCAGTTCTTC. This sequence joins TRBV19 and TRBJ2-1; 11 positions match TRBD2. V shed 6 bases and J 4 bases; nucleotides not matched to a gene: 5. The CDR3 is made up of 15 amino acids. The germline V gene encodes CDR1 LNHDA and CDR2 SQIVND (reference sequence).

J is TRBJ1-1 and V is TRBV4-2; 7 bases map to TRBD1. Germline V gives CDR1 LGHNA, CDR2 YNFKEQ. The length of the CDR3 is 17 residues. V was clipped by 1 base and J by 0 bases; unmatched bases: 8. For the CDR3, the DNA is TGTGCCAGCAGCCAAGTTCCCAGGGGGACAGTGAACACTGAAGCTTTCTTT. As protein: CASSQVPRGTVNTEAFF.

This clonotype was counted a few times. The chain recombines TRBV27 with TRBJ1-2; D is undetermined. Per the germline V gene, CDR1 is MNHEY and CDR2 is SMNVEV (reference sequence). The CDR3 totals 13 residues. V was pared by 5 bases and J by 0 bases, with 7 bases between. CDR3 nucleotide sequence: TGTGCCAGCAGTACTGATGCTAACTATGGCTACACCTTC. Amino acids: CASSTDANYGYTF.

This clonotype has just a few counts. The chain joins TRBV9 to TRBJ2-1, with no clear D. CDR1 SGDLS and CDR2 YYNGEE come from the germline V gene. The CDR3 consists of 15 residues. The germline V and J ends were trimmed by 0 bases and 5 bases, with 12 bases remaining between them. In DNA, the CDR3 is TGTGCCAGCAGCGTAGTATGGGGATCGAACAATGAGCAGTTCTTC. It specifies CASSVVWGSNNEQFF.

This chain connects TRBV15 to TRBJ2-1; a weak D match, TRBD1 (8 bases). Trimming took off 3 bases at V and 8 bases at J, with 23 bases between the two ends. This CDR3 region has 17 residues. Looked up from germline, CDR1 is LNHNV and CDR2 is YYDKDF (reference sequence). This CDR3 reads CATSRGQTGEGGDEQFF. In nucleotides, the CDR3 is TGTGCCACCAGCAGGGGACAGACAGGGGAGGGAGGGGATGAGCAGTTCTTC.

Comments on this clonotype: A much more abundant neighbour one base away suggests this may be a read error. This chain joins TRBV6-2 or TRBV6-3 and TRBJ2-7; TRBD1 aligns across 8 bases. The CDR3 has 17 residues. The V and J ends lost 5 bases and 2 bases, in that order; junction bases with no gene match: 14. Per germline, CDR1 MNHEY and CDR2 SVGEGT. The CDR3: CASSALPGQVFAYEQYF. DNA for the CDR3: TGTGCCAGCAGTGCCCTGCCGGGACAGGTATTTGCCTACGAGCAGTACTTC.

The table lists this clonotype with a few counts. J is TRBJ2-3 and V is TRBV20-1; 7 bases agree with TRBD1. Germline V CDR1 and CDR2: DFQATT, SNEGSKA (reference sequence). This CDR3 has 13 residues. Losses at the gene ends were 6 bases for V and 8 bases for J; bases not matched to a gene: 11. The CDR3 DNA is TGCAGTGCCCGAGGGGGCATGGGTGTTACGCAGTATTTT. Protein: CSARGGMGVTQYF.

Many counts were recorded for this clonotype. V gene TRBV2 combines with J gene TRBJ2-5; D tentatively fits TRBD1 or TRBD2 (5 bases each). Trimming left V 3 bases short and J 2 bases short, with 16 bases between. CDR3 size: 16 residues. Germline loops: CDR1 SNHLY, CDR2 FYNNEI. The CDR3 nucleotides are TGTGCCAGCAGTGAGCGTTCGGGGCGATTTCAAGAGACCCAGTACTTC. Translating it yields CASSERSGRFQETQYF.

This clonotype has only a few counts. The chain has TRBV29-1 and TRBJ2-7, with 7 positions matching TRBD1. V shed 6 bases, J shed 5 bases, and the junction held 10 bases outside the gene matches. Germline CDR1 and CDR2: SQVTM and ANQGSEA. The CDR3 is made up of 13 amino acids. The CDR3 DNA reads TGCAGCGTGACCCCGACAGGGTTCAACGAGCAGTACTTC. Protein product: CSVTPTGFNEQYF.

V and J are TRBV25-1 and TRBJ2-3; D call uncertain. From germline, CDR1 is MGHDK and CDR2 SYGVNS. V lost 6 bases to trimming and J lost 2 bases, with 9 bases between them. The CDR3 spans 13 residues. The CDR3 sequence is CASRDRVTDTQYF. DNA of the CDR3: TGTGCCAGCAGGGACCGCGTCACAGATACGCAGTATTTT.

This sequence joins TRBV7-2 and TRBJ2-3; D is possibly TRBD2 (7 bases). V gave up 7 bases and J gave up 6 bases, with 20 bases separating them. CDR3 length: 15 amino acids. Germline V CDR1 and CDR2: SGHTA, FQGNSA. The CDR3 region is CASTWGGRRPDTQYF. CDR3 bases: TGTGCCAGCACTTGGGGGGGGCGCCGCCCTGATACGCAGTATTTT. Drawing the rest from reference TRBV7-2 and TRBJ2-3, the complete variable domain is GAGVSQSPSNKVTEKGKDVELRCDPISGHTALYWYRQSLGQGLEFLIYFQGNSAPDKSGLPSDRFSAERTGGSVSTLTIQRTQQEDSAVYLCASTWGGRRPDTQYFGPGTRLTVL.

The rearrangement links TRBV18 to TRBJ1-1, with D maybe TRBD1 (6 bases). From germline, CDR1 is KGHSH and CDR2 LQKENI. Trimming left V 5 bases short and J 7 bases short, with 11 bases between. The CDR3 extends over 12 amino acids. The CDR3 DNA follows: TGTGCCAGCTCAGGGGGGCAGAATGAAGCTTTCTTT. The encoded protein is CASSGGQNEAFF.

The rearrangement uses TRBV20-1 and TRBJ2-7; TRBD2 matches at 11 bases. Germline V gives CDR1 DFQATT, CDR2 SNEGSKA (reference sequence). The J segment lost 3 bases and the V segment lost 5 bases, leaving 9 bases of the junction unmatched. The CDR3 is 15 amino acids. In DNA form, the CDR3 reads TGCAGTGCTTCCGAGGGACTAGCGGCTGACTACGAGCAGTACTTC. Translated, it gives CSASEGLAADYEQYF.

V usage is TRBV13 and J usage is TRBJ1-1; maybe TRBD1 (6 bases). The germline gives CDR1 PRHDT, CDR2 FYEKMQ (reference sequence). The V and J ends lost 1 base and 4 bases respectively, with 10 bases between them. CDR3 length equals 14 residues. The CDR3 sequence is CASSLEGGFTEAFF. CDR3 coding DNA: TGTGCCAGCAGCTTAGAGGGGGGCTTCACTGAAGCTTTCTTT.

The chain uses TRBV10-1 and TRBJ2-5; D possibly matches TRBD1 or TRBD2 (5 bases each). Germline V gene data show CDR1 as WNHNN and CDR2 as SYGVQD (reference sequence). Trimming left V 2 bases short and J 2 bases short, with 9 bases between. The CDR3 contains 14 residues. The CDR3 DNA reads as TGCGCCAGCAGTGAGCGGGGCGGTCAAGAGACCCAGTACTTC. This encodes CASSERGGQETQYF.

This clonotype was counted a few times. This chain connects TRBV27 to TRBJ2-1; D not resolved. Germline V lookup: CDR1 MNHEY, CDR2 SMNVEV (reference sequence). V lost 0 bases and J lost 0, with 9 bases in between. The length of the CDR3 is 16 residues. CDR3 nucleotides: TGTGCCAGCAGTTTATCCCCCTCAGACTCCTACAATGAGCAGTTCTTC. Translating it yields CASSLSPSDSYNEQFF.

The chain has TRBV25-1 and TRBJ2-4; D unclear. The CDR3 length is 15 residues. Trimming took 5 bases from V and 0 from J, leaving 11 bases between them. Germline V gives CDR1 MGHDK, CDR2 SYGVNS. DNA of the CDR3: TGTGCCAGCAGTCCCCTAGGCCAAGCCAAAAACATTCAGTACTTC. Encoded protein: CASSPLGQAKNIQYF.

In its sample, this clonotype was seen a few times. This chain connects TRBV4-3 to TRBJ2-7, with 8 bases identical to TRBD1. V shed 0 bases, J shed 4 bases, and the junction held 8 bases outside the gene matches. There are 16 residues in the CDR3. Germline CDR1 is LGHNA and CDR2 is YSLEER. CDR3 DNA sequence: TGCGCCAGCAGCCAAGAAACATGGACAGGGTCGTACGAGCAGTACTTC. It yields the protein CASSQETWTGSYEQYF.

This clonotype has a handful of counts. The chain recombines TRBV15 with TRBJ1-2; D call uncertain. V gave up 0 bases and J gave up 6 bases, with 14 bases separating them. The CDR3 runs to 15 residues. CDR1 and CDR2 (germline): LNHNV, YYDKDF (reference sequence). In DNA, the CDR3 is TGTGCCACCAGCAGAGATCTCACGGGAAAAGATGGCTACACCTTC. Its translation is CATSRDLTGKDGYTF. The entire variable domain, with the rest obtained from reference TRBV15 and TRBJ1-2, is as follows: DAMVIQNPRYQVTQFGKPVTLSCSQTLNHNVMYWYQQKSSQAPKLLFHYYDKDFNNEADTPDNFQSRRPNTSFCFLDIRSPGLGDTAMYLCATSRDLTGKDGYTFGSGTRLTVV.

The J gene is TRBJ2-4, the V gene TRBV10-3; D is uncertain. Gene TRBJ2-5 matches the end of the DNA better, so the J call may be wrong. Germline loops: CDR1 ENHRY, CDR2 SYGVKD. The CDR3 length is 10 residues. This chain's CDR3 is CATTFSTQYF. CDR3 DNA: TGTGCCACTACGTTTTCGACCCAGTACTTC.

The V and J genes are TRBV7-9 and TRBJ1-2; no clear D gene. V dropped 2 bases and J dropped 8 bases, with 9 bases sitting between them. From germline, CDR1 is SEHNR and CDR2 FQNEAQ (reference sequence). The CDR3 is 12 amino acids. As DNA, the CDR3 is TGTGCCAGCAGCTTATGGGCCCTAGGCTACACCTTC. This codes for CASSLWALGYTF.

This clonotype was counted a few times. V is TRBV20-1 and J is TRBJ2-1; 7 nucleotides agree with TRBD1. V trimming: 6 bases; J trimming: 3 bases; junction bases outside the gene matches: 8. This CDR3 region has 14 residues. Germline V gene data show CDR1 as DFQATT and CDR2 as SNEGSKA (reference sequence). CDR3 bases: TGCAGTGCGCCCGCTCGGGACAGCTACAATGAGCAGTTCTTC. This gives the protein CSAPARDSYNEQFF.